This entry lists 8 T cell receptor beta chains sequenced from one sample in a study of human T cells and chemical hapten exposure listed by TCRdb under 2021. The library was obtained by RACE. The listed sequencing device is NextSeq 500. The public reads were reprocessed in TCRdb via fastp at Q25 and MiXCR, keeping in-frame beta chains. A single entry per CDR3 protein holds the most common genes and DNA from its merged rows. The sample records under 75,000 distinct CDR3 sequences, 8.5% to 14% of which are singletons. Approximately 1.5% of the sample belongs to the ten largest clones. The sample's time point, from its label and the paper: patch test 3, about 24 weeks after DPC sensitization. Read against the paper, the sample's treatment or condition label means: therapeutic diphenylcyclopropenone sensitization with weekly scalp DPC. This specimen consisted of whole blood, obtained in connection with sensitization to the hapten diphenylcyclopropenone (DPC). Source of these receptors: a woman aged 45-59 years with alopecia areata. Some clones in this sample may be carry-over from other donors' samples.

J is TRBJ2-1 and V is TRBV6-1; D not certain. Germline V lookup: CDR1 MNHNS, CDR2 SASEGT. CDR3 length: 16 residues. Trimming left V 8 bases short and J 2 bases short, with 19 bases between. This CDR3 is CASRTNRVHPYNEQFF. Written as DNA, the CDR3 is TGTGCCAGCCGTACGAATCGGGTTCACCCCTACAATGAGCAGTTCTTC.

This clonotype came up many times. The chain has TRBV20-1 and TRBJ2-2; possibly TRBD1 or TRBD2 for D (6 bases each). The CDR3 is made up of 17 amino acids. Germline V gene data show CDR1 as DFQATT and CDR2 as SNEGSKA (reference sequence). Trimming took 1 base from V and 5 from J, leaving 20 bases between them. The CDR3 spells CSARVTGRRGQTGELFF. In nucleotides, the CDR3 is TGCAGTGCTAGAGTTACAGGGCGGAGGGGACAAACCGGGGAGCTGTTTTTT.

This clonotype was seen ten or more times. The chain carries TRBV24-1 and TRBJ1-4, with D tentatively TRBD1 (6 bases). CDR3 length: 14 amino acids. V was shortened by 9 bases and J by 6 bases, with 16 bases between the two germline ends. CDR1 and CDR2 from the germline V gene are KGHDR and SFDVKD. For the CDR3, the DNA is TGTGCCACCGGTCAGGCAGGGGCCGATGAAAAACTGTTTTTT. Protein sequence: CATGQAGADEKLFF.

This clonotype was detected only a few times. The rearrangement links TRBV20-1 to TRBJ1-5; 7 nucleotides agree with TRBD1. The ends lost 5 bases at V and 3 bases at J; junction bases unmatched: 1. There are 12 residues in the CDR3. The germline gives CDR1 DFQATT, CDR2 SNEGSKA (reference sequence). CDR3 DNA: TGCAGTGCTGGGACAGTCAATCAGCCCCAGCATTTT. This sequence encodes CSAGTVNQPQHF.

This clonotype has a handful of counts. The chain employs TRBV6-2 or TRBV6-3 and TRBJ2-7; D is tentatively TRBD1 or TRBD2 (6 bases each). The CDR3 has 14 amino acids. Between the trimmed V and J ends, which lost 8 bases and 1 base, there was a span of 15 bases. The V gene's germline CDR1 is MNHEY and CDR2 SVGEGT. The CDR3, as DNA: TGTGCCAGCGTCACGAGGGGGGCTTCCTACGAGCAGTACTTC. Protein: CASVTRGASYEQYF.

To note about this clonotype: A much larger clone lies a single base off, so this may be a read error. V and J are TRBV5-1 and TRBJ2-5, with D perhaps given as TRBD1 or TRBD2 (5 bases each). The CDR3 loop spans 15 amino acids. V lost 0 bases and J lost 3, with 12 bases in between. The V gene's germline CDR1 is SGHRS and CDR2 YFSETQ. The CDR3 is CASSLAPGTKETQYF. The CDR3 DNA reads TGCGCCAGCAGCTTGGCCCCAGGGACCAAAGAGACCCAGTACTTC.

This clonotype was found many times. V gene TRBV11-2 combines with J gene TRBJ2-7; D not resolved. Germline CDR1 is SGHAT and CDR2 is FQNNGV. CDR3 size: 11 residues. Trimming shortened V by 3 bases and J by 4 bases, and 4 bases separated the two germline ends. The CDR3 bases are TGTGCCAGCAGCTTGATGTACGAGCAGTACTTC. Encoded protein: CASSLMYEQYF.

This clonotype was seen repeatedly, ten times or more. The chain employs TRBV2 and TRBJ2-5; 7 bases are shared with TRBD1. Germline values: CDR1 SNHLY, CDR2 FYNNEI. The trim removed 10 bases at V and 1 base at J, leaving 6 bases unmatched. This CDR3 comprises 13 residues. CDR3 in amino acids: CAIEGDSQETQYF. CDR3 nucleotide sequence: TGTGCCATAGAGGGGGACAGCCAAGAGACCCAGTACTTC.